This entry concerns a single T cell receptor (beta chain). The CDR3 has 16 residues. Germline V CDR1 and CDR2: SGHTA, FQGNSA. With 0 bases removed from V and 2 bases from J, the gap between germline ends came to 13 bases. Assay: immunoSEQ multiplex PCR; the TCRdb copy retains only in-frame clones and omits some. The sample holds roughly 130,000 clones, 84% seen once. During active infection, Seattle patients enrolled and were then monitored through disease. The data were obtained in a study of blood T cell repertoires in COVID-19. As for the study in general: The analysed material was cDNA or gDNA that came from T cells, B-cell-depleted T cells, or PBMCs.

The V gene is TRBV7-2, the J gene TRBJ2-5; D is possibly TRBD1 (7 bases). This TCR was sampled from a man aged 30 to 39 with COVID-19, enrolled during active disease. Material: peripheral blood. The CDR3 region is CASSLARGTAQETQYF. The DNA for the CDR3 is TGTGCCAGCAGCTTAGCCCGGGGGACAGCGCAAGAGACCCAGTACTTC.